These T cell receptor beta chains were read from a single sample in a study of blood T cell repertoires in COVID-19. The table came from immunoSEQ multiplex PCR; TCRdb's copy has only in-frame clones and leaves some out. Of approximately 88,000 clones in the sample, over 60% were seen once. Specimen: peripheral blood. The receptors here all came from a man aged 50 or older who had recovered from COVID-19. Both conserved end residues are part of each CDR3. A D gene is named only where the DNA matches it firmly. Clone sizes are given selectively: once, few, many, or a class where the clone is expanded.

d_call j_call v_call clone_size cdr3_aa cdr3_nt
TRBD1 TRBJ1-2 TRBV15 . CATSRDLQTGLYGYTF TGTGCCACCAGCAGAGATCTTCAGACAGGGCTCTATGGCTACACCTTC
. TRBJ2-3 TRBV19 . CASSIVSSTDTQYF TGTGCCAGTAGTATAGTATCTAGCACAGATACGCAGTATTTT
. TRBJ1-6 TRBV30 . CAWMLDTTSPLHF TGTGCCTGGATGTTGGACACCACTTCACCCCTCCACTTT
TRBD1 TRBJ2-5 TRBV5-1 . CASSPGQGQETQYF TGCGCCAGCAGCCCGGGACAGGGCCAAGAGACCCAGTACTTC
. TRBJ1-1 TRBV7-9 . CASSSPVGTEAFF TGTGCCAGCAGCTCGCCGGTTGGCACTGAAGCTTTCTTT
. TRBJ1-4 TRBV6-5 . CASSRDRNEKLFF TGTGCCAGCAGCCGGGATCGTAATGAAAAACTGTTTTTT
. TRBJ1-2 TRBV19 . CASSTEWGVYGYTF TGTGCCAGTAGTACGGAGTGGGGGGTCTATGGCTACACCTTC
. TRBJ1-2 TRBV19 . CASSLYIANYGYTF TGTGCCAGTAGTCTCTATATAGCTAACTATGGCTACACCTTC
TRBD1 TRBJ1-1 TRBV30 . CAWRTGQGQNTEAFF TGTGCCTGGAGGACGGGACAGGGGCAGAACACTGAAGCTTTCTTT
TRBD2 TRBJ2-1 TRBV5-6 once CASSSGTSGSYVEQFF TGTGCCAGCAGCAGTGGGACTAGCGGGAGTTATGTTGAGCAGTTCTTC
TRBD1 TRBJ1-1 TRBV11-2 once CASSLAPPDRGCEYTEAFF TGTGCCAGCAGCTTAGCCCCCCCCGACAGGGGATGTGAGTACACTGAAGCTTTCTTT
. TRBJ2-2 TRBV19 . CASRGQGGGTGELFF TGTGCCAGTAGAGGACAGGGCGGGGGCACCGGGGAGCTGTTTTTT
. TRBJ1-2 TRBV6-1 . CASSEREYGYTF TGTGCCAGCAGTGAAAGGGAGTATGGCTACACCTTC
TRBD2 TRBJ2-5 TRBV27 . CASSMTSGNREGETQYF TGTGCCAGCAGTATGACTAGCGGGAACCGGGAAGGGGAGACCCAGTACTTC
. TRBJ2-3 TRBV20-1 . CRATRSDTQYF TGCAGGGCCACTAGATCAGATACGCAGTATTTT
TRBD2 TRBJ2-4 TRBV6-5 . CASRHISGGDNIQYF TGTGCCAGCAGGCACATTAGCGGGGGGGATAACATTCAGTACTTC
. TRBJ1-2 TRBV6-6 . CASSRTDGGYTF TGTGCCAGCAGTCGGACAGATGGCGGCTACACCTTC
TRBD2 TRBJ2-3 TRBV10-1 few CASSEGGGSTDTQYF TGCGCCAGCAGTGAGGGCGGGGGGAGCACAGATACGCAGTATTTT
TRBD1 TRBJ2-1 TRBV2 . CASILGQGVLGEQFF TGTGCCAGCATCTTGGGACAGGGGGTTTTAGGTGAGCAGTTCTTC
TRBD2 TRBJ2-7 TRBV13 . CASSFRLAGIDEQYF TGTGCCAGCAGCTTCCGACTAGCGGGAATCGACGAGCAGTACTTC
. TRBJ1-4 TRBV18 . CASSPPGRADEKLFF TGTGCCAGCTCTCCGCCGGGCAGGGCGGATGAAAAACTGTTTTTT
. TRBJ1-5 TRBV7-8 . CASSSGTLSNQPQHF TGTGCCAGCAGCTCAGGGACACTTAGCAATCAGCCCCAGCATTTT
. TRBJ2-3 TRBV7-9 . CASTPYPSLADTQYF TGTGCCAGCACCCCATACCCCTCACTAGCAGATACGCAGTATTTT
TRBD2 TRBJ2-1 TRBV27 . CASSSKGQIAGGPLYNEQFF TGTGCCAGCAGTTCGAAGGGACAGATAGCGGGAGGGCCTCTCTACAATGAGCAGTTCTTC
. TRBJ2-1 TRBV28 . CASTRDNEQFF TGTGCCAGCACGAGAGACAATGAGCAGTTCTTC
TRBD1 TRBJ1-1 TRBV7-2 . CASSPGGSTEAFF TGTGCCAGCAGCCCAGGGGGCAGCACTGAAGCTTTCTTT
. TRBJ2-7 TRBV18 . CASSPRPGEEEQYF TGTGCCAGCTCACCAAGGCCGGGAGAGGAGGAGCAGTACTTC
. TRBJ2-2 TRBV6-6 . CASSYGRLTNTGELFF TGTGCCAGCAGTTACGGGCGCCTTACGAACACCGGGGAGCTGTTTTTT
TRBD1 TRBJ1-1 TRBV18 . CASSQGQGATEAFF TGTGCCAGCTCACAAGGACAGGGGGCCACTGAAGCTTTCTTT
TRBD2 TRBJ2-4 TRBV19 . CASGGLAGEAKNIQYF TGTGCCAGTGGGGGACTAGCGGGAGAGGCCAAAAACATTCAGTACTTC
. TRBJ2-7 TRBV15 . CATSRQGTYEQYF TGTGCCACCAGCAGACAGGGTACCTACGAGCAGTACTTC
. TRBJ2-2 TRBV5-4 . CASSADQGRELFF TGTGCCAGCAGCGCCGACCAGGGCCGGGAGCTGTTTTTT
. TRBJ2-4 TRBV5-1 . CASSFGGRAKNIQYF TGCGCCAGCAGCTTTGGAGGGAGGGCCAAAAACATTCAGTACTTC
TRBD1 TRBJ1-2 TRBV6-6 . CASSRQGGYTF TGTGCCAGCAGTCGACAGGGAGGTTACACCTTC
TRBD1 TRBJ2-7 TRBV3-1/TRBV3-2 . CASSQDLGQGISYEQYF TGTGCCAGCAGCCAAGACCTCGGACAGGGAATCTCCTACGAGCAGTACTTC
. TRBJ1-3 TRBV5-1 . CASSLDGTSGNTIYF TGCGCCAGCAGCTTGGATGGGACTTCTGGAAACACCATATATTTT
. TRBJ1-5 TRBV13 . CASSLLQGFEPQHF TGTGCCAGCAGCTTACTCCAGGGGTTCGAGCCCCAGCATTTT
TRBD2 TRBJ2-4 TRBV9 . CASSVTAGIAKNIQYF TGTGCCAGCAGCGTAACAGCGGGAATAGCCAAAAACATTCAGTACTTC
. TRBJ1-5 TRBV4-3 . CASSHSTGFNQPQHF TGCGCCAGCAGCCATTCGACAGGTTTCAATCAGCCCCAGCATTTT
. TRBJ1-3 TRBV18 . CASSPQSGEGNTIYF TGTGCCAGCTCACCACAGTCAGGGGAAGGAAACACCATATATTTT
. TRBJ2-2 TRBV19 . CASSIGWSGNTGELFF TGTGCCAGTAGTATAGGTTGGAGCGGGAACACCGGGGAGCTGTTTTTT
. TRBJ1-2 TRBV10-3 . CAISERGTYGYTF TGTGCCATCAGTGAACGGGGAACCTATGGCTACACCTTC